This T cell receptor beta chain was identified during a study of shared clonotypes between healthy human individuals. At the level of the study: The composition of the donors was a couple of women and a few men aged 18 to 49.

The repertoire was sequenced with immunoSEQ multiplex PCR; TCRdb's copy has only in-frame clones and lacks some. The sample lists over 400,000 clones, around 73% occurring once. The donors, all of them Caucasian adults, lived in Nashville, Tennessee. Each unsorted sample relied on about 90 million PBMCs as its source of genomic DNA. Germline loops: CDR1 SEHNR, CDR2 FQNEAQ (reference sequence). The CDR3 sequence is 14 residues long. The V and J ends lost 1 base and 5 bases respectively, with 11 bases between them. The TCR originated in a woman in her thirties or forties in good health. Some clones in this sample may be carry-over from other donors' samples. The source material was PBMCs. The chain combines TRBV7-9 with TRBJ2-5; no firm D call. CDR3 sequence: CASSLDLASETQYF. In DNA form, the CDR3 reads TGTGCCAGCAGCTTAGATCTTGCATCGGAGACCCAGTACTTC. Based on the CDR3 plus reference TRBV7-9 and TRBJ2-5, the full variable domain is DTGVSQNPRHKITKRGQNVTFRCDPISEHNRLYWYRQTLGQGPEFLTYFQNEAQLEKSRLLSDRFSAERPKGSFSTLEIQRTEQGDSAMYLCASSLDLASETQYFGPGTRLLVL.